The 12 T cell receptor beta chains presented below share a single source sample, sequenced in a study of blood T cell repertoires in COVID-19. Data came from immunoSEQ multiplex PCR; TCRdb stores just in-frame clones and leaves some out. This table holds more than 150,000 clones, 80% found once. The sample comprised peripheral blood. These receptors were obtained from a man aged 55 to 70 with acute or convalescent COVID-19.

The V and J genes are TRBV2 and TRBJ1-5; no reliable D call. The CDR3 length is 13 residues. Germline CDR1 and CDR2: SNHLY and FYNNEI. V gave up 6 bases and J gave up 6 bases, with 12 bases separating them. DNA of the CDR3: TGTGCCAGCAGCAGGACGGAGGCTCAGCCCCAGCATTTT. Protein: CASSRTEAQPQHF.

The CDR3: CASSPLGQSTDTQYF. As DNA, the CDR3 is TGTGCCAGCAGCCCACTAGGGCAGAGCACAGATACGCAGTATTTT. The rearrangement links TRBV7-3 to TRBJ2-3; D possibly corresponds to TRBD2 (5 bases). Trimming shortened V by 5 bases and J by 0 bases, and 12 bases separated the two germline ends. The V gene's germline CDR1 is SGHTA and CDR2 FQGTGA. This CDR3 region has 15 residues.

Written as DNA, the CDR3 is TGTGCCACCACCGACAGCTCTGGAAACACCATATATTTT. This sequence encodes CATTDSSGNTIYF. V usage is TRBV24-1 and J usage is TRBJ1-3; perhaps TRBD1 as D (5 bases). CDR3 length: 13 residues. The germline V and J ends were trimmed by 8 bases and 0 bases, with 7 bases remaining between them. Germline V gene data show CDR1 as KGHDR and CDR2 as SFDVKD.

This sequence joins TRBV5-8 and TRBJ1-1; D is perhaps TRBD1 (5 bases). Per the germline V gene, CDR1 is SGHTS and CDR2 is YDEGEE. Trimming took 4 bases from V and 4 from J, leaving 14 bases between them. The CDR3 covers 14 residues. As DNA, the CDR3 is TGTGCCAGCAGCGCGGGACGGCTTAGCACTGAAGCTTTCTTT. Encoded protein: CASSAGRLSTEAFF.

The rearrangement joins TRBV7-2 to TRBJ1-2, with D possibly TRBD1 on 6 matching bases. Per germline, CDR1 SGHTA and CDR2 FQGNSA. With 9 bases removed from V and 4 bases from J, the gap between germline ends came to 15 bases. The CDR3 length is 13 residues. The CDR3: CASTAQGGYGYTF. The CDR3 nucleotides read TGTGCCAGTACCGCACAGGGCGGCTATGGCTACACCTTC. The whole variable domain, remainder taken from reference TRBV7-2 and TRBJ1-2, is GAGVSQSPSNKVTEKGKDVELRCDPISGHTALYWYRQSLGQGLEFLIYFQGNSAPDKSGLPSDRFSAERTGGSVSTLTIQRTQQEDSAVYLCASTAQGGYGYTFGSGTRLTVV.

This chain connects TRBV10-3 to TRBJ1-2; no clear D gene. From germline, CDR1 is ENHRY and CDR2 SYGVKD. The CDR3 runs to 16 residues. With 0 bases removed from V and 0 bases from J, the gap between germline ends came to 11 bases. The CDR3 loop reads CAISESLSQTNYGYTF. The CDR3 nucleotides are TGTGCCATCAGTGAGTCGTTGTCACAAACTAACTATGGCTACACCTTC.

J is TRBJ1-2 and V is TRBV28; 9 bases match TRBD1. CDR1 and CDR2 (germline): MDHEN, SYDVKM. V lost 3 bases and J lost 8; bases outside the gene matches: 7. This CDR3 is 14 amino acids long. DNA of the CDR3: TGTGCCAGCAGTTTTCCCCGGACAGGGGAGGGCTACACCTTC. Protein: CASSFPRTGEGYTF.

V is TRBV4-2 and J is TRBJ2-1; no definite D call. Germline lookup yields CDR1 LGHNA and CDR2 YNFKEQ. Trimming left V 5 bases short and J 5 bases short, with 4 bases between. The CDR3 has 11 residues. The CDR3 coding sequence is TGTGCCAGCAGCACGGACAATGAGCAGTTCTTC. Translation gives CASSTDNEQFF.

This chain uses TRBV6-5 with TRBJ2-5; 10 positions agree with TRBD2. This CDR3 comprises 14 residues. The ends lost 5 bases at V and 5 bases at J; junction bases unmatched: 5. Germline values: CDR1 MNHEY, CDR2 SVGAGI. The CDR3 loop reads CASSSGRASETQYF. CDR3 nucleotide sequence: TGTGCCAGCAGTAGCGGGAGGGCCAGTGAGACCCAGTACTTC.

The chain uses TRBV6-5 and TRBJ2-1; tentative D call: TRBD2 (6 bases). Per the germline V gene, CDR1 is MNHEY and CDR2 is SVGAGI. The CDR3 sequence is 14 residues long. CDR3 DNA: TGTTCCACTTCGGGCAGACTTGGGGGAGGTGAGCAGTTCTTC. Protein: CSTSGRLGGGEQFF.

The chain uses TRBV18 and TRBJ2-6; 7 bases line up with TRBD1. There are 17 residues in the CDR3. Losses at the gene ends were 3 bases for V and 3 bases for J; bases not matched to a gene: 8. The V gene's germline CDR1 is KGHSH and CDR2 LQKENI. The CDR3 DNA sequence: TGTGCCAGCTCACCCTACCAAGGGGGCGGTGGGGCCAACGTCCTGACTTTC. This codes for CASSPYQGGGGANVLTF.

The rearrangement joins TRBV2 to TRBJ2-2; 13 bases align to TRBD2. Germline V gives CDR1 SNHLY, CDR2 FYNNEI. The CDR3 consists of 16 residues. V trimming: 7 bases; J trimming: 6 bases; junction bases outside the gene matches: 8. The CDR3 loop reads CASTAGTSGKAGELFF. CDR3 in DNA: TGTGCCAGCACAGCCGGGACTAGCGGGAAGGCCGGGGAGCTGTTTTTT. Filled out from reference TRBV2 and TRBJ2-2, the complete variable domain reads EPEVTQTPSHQVTQMGQEVILRCVPISNHLYFYWYRQILGQKVEFLVSFYNNEISEKSEIFDDQFSVERPDGSNFTLKIRSTKLEDSAMYFCASTAGTSGKAGELFFGEGSRLTVL.